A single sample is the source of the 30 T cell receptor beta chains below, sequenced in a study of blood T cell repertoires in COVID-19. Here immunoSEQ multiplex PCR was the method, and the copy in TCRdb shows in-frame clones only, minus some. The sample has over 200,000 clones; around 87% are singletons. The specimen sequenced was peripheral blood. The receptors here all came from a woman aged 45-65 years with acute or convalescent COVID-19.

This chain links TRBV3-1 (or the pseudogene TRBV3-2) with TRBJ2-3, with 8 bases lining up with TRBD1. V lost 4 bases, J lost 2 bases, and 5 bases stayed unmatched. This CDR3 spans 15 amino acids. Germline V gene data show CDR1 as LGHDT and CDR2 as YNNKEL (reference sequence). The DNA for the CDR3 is TGTGCCAGCAGCCCTTGGACAGGGATCACAGATACGCAGTATTTT. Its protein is CASSPWTGITDTQYF.

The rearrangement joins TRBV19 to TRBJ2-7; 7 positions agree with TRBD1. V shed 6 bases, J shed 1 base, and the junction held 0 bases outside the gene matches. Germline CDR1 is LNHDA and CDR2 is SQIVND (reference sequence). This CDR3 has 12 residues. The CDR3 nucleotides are TGTGCCAGTAGGGGACAGTCCTACGAGCAGTACTTC. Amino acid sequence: CASRGQSYEQYF.

This CDR3 reads CASSLRQGLNSPLHF. CDR3 DNA: TGTGCCAGCAGCTTAAGGCAGGGGTTAAATTCACCCCTCCACTTT. V gene TRBV7-9 combines with J gene TRBJ1-6; TRBD1 might be the D (6 bases). The CDR3 spans 15 residues. Germline V gene data show CDR1 as SEHNR and CDR2 as FQNEAQ (reference sequence). The V and J ends lost 2 bases and 7 bases respectively, with 12 bases between them. The whole variable domain, remainder taken from reference TRBV7-9 and TRBJ1-6, is DTGVSQNPRHKITKRGQNVTFRCDPISEHNRLYWYRQTLGQGPEFLTYFQNEAQLEKSRLLSDRFSAERPKGSFSTLEIQRTEQGDSAMYLCASSLRQGLNSPLHFGNGTRLTVT.

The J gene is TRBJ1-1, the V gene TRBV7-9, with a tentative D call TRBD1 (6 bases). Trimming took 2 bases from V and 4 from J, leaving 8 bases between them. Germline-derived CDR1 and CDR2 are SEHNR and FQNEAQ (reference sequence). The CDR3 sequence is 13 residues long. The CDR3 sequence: CASSLQGLTEAFF. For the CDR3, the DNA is TGTGCCAGCAGCTTACAGGGGCTCACTGAAGCTTTCTTT.

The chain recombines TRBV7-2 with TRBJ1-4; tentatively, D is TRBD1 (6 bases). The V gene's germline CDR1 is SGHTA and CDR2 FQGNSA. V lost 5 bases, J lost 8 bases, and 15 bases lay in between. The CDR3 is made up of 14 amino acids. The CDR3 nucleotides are TGTGCCAGCAGCCCTATACAGGGTGGCGAAAAACTGTTTTTT. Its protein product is CASSPIQGGEKLFF.

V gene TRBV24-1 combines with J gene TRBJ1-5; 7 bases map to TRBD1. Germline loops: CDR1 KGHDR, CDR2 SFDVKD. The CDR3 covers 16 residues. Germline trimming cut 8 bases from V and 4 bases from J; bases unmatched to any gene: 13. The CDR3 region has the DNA TGTGCCACCATCGTAAACAGGGGAAGGTTAAATCAGCCCCAGCATTTT. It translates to CATIVNRGRLNQPQHF.

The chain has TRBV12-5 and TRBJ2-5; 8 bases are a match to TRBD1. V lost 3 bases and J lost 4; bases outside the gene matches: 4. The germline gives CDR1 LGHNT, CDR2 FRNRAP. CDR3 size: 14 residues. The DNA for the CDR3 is TGTGCTAGTGGTTTATCGGACAGGGTAGAGACCCAGTACTTC. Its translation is CASGLSDRVETQYF. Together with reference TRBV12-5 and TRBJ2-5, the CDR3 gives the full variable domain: DARVTQTPRHKVTEMGQEVTMRCQPILGHNTVFWYRQTMMQGLELLAYFRNRAPLDDSGMPKDRFSAEMPDATLATLKIQPSEPRDSAVYFCASGLSDRVETQYFGPGTRLLVL.

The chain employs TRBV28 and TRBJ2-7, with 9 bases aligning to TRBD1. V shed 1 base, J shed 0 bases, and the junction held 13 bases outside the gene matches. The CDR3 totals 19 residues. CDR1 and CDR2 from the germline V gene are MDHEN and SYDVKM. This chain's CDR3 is CASSLLVGQGTILSYEQYF. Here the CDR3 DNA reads TGTGCCAGCAGTTTATTAGTTGGACAGGGGACGATACTCTCCTACGAGCAGTACTTC.

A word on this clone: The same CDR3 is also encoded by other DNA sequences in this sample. The CDR3 DNA reads as TGTGCCACCAGTCCGGGACAGGGCTACGAGCAGTACTTC. This codes for CATSPGQGYEQYF. The chain carries TRBV15 and TRBJ2-7, with 9 bases matching TRBD1. Germline loops: CDR1 LNHNV, CDR2 YYDKDF (reference sequence). The CDR3 length is 13 residues. The V gene end was trimmed by 6 bases and the J gene end by 3 bases; junction bases not matched to a gene: 3.

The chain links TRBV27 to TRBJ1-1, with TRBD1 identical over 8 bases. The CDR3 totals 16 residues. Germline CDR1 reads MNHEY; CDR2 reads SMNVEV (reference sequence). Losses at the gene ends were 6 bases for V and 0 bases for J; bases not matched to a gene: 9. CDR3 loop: CASRTSRTGMNTEAFF. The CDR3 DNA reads TGTGCCAGCAGAACAAGCCGGACAGGGATGAACACTGAAGCTTTCTTT.

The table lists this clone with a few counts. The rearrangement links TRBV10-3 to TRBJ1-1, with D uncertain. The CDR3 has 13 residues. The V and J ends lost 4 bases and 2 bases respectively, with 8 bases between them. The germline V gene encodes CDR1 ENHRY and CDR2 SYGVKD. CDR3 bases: TGTGCCATCAGTGCCGAGGGAAACACTGAAGCTTTCTTT. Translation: CAISAEGNTEAFF.

CDR3 residues: CASSLTPSLNEQFF. CDR3 DNA sequence: TGTGCCAGCAGCTTAACGCCCAGTCTCAATGAGCAGTTCTTC. V and J are TRBV7-3 and TRBJ2-1; D unclear. V was pared by 0 bases and J by 6 bases, with 9 bases between. CDR3 length equals 14 residues. Germline V gene lookup returns CDR1 SGHTA and CDR2 FQGTGA.

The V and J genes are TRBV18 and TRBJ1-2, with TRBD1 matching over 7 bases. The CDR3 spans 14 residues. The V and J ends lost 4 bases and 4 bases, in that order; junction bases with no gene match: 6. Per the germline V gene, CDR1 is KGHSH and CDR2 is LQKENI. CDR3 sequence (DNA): TGTGCCAGCTCACTTGGACAGGTTCTCTATGGCTACACCTTC. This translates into CASSLGQVLYGYTF.

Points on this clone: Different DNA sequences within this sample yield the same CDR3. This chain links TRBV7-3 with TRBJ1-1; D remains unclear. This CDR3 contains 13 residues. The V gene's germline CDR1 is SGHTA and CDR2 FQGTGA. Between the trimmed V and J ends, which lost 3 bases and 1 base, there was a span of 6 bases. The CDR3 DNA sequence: TGTGCCAGCAGCTTTTCGGGGAACACTGAAGCTTTCTTT. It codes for CASSFSGNTEAFF. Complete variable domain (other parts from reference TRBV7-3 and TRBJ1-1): GAGVSQTPSNKVTEKGKYVELRCDPISGHTALYWYRQSLGQGPEFLIYFQGTGAADDSGLPNDRFFAVRPEGSVSTLKIQRTERGDSAVYLCASSFSGNTEAFFGQGTRLTVV.

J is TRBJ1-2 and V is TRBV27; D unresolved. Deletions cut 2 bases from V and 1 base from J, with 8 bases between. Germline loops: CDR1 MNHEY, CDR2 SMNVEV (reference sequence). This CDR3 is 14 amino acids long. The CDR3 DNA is TGTGCCAGCAGTTTAACCGGGAGTAACTATGGCTACACCTTC. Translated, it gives CASSLTGSNYGYTF.

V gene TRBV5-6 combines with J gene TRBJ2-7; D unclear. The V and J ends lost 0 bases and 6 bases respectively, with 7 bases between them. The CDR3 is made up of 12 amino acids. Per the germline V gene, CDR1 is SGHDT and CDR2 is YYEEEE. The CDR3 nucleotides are TGTGCCAGCAGCTTGGCGAGATCCGAGCAGTACTTC. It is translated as CASSLARSEQYF.

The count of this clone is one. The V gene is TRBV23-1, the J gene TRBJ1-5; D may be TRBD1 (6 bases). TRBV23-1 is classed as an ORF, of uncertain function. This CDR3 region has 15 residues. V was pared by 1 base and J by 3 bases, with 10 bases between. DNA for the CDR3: TGCGCCAGCAGTCAATTTACAGGGTTCAATCAGCCCCAGCATTTT. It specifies CASSQFTGFNQPQHF.

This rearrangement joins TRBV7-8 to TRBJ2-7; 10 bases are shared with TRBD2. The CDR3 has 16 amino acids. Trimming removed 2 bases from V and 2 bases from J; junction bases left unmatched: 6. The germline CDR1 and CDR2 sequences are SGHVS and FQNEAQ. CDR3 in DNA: TGTGCCAGCAGCTTACTCCTAGCGGGAGATCCCTACGAGCAGTACTTC. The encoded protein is CASSLLLAGDPYEQYF.

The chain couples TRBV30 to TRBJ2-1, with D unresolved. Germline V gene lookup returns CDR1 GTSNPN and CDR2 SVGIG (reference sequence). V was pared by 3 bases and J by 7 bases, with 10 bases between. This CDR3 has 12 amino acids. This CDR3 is CAWRTVKNEQFF. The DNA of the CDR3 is TGTGCCTGGAGGACTGTAAAAAATGAGCAGTTCTTC.

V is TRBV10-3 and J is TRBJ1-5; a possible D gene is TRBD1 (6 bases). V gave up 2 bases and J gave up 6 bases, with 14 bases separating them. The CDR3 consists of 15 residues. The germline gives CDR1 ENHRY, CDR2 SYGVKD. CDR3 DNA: TGTGCCATCAGTGAGGTACAGGGAAAGGGTCAGCCCCAGCATTTT. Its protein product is CAISEVQGKGQPQHF.

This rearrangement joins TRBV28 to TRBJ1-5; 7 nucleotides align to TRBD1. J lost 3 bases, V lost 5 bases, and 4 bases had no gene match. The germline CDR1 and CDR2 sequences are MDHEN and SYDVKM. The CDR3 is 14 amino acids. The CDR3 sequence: CASSRRGTNQPQHF. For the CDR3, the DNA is TGTGCCAGCAGTCGCAGGGGGACCAATCAGCCCCAGCATTTT.

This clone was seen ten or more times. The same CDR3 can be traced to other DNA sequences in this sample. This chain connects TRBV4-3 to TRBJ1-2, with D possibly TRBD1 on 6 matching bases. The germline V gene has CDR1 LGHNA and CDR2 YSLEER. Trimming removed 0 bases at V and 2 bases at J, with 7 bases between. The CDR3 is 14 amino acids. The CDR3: CASSQDQGNYGYTF. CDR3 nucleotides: TGCGCCAGCAGCCAAGATCAGGGGAACTATGGCTACACCTTC.

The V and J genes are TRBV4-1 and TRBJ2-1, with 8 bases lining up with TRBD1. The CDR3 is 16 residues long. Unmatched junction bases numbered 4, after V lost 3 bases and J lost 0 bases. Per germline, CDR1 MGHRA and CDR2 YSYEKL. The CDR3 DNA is TGCGCCAGCAGCCAGGACGGGACAGGCTCCTACAATGAGCAGTTCTTC. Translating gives CASSQDGTGSYNEQFF.

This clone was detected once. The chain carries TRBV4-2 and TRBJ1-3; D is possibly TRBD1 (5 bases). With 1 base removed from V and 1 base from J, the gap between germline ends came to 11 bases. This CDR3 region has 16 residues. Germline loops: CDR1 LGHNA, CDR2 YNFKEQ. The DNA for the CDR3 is TGTGCCAGCAGCCAAGTCGGGGGAGGATCTGGAAACACCATATATTTT. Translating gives CASSQVGGGSGNTIYF.

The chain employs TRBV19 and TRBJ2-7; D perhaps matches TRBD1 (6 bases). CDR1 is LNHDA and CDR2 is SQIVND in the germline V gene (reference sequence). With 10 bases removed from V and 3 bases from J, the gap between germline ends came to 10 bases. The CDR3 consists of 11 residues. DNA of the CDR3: TGTGCCACCATAGGGGGCTACGAGCAGTACTTC. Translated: CATIGGYEQYF.

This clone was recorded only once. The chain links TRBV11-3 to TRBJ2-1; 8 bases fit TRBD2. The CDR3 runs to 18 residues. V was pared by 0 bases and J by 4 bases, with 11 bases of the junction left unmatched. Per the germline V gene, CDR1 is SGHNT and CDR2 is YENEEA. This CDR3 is CASSLDTRSLAGYNEQFF. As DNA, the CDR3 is TGTGCCAGCAGCTTAGATACCCGTTCCCTAGCGGGTTACAATGAGCAGTTCTTC.

CDR3 nucleotides: TGCAGCGTTGAGGAGCTAGCGGGACGGAATGAGCAGTTCTTC. Its translation is CSVEELAGRNEQFF. This chain joins TRBV29-1 and TRBJ2-1, with 9 bases lining up with TRBD2. From germline, CDR1 is SQVTM and CDR2 ANQGSEA. CDR3 length equals 14 residues. V lost 3 bases and J lost 7; bases outside the gene matches: 7.

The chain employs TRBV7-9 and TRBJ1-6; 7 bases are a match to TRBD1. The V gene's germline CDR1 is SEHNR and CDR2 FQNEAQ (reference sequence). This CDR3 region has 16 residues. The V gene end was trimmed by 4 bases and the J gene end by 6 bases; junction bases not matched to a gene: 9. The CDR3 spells CASSSTRQGTNSPLHF. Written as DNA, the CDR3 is TGTGCCAGCAGCTCCACCAGACAGGGTACTAATTCACCCCTCCACTTT.

The CDR3 region has the DNA TGTGCCAGTAGTATTACCGGGACAGGGCACAATGAGCAGTTCTTC. Its protein product is CASSITGTGHNEQFF. The rearrangement uses TRBV19 and TRBJ2-1, with 9 bases fitting TRBD1. This CDR3 spans 15 amino acids. The germline gives CDR1 LNHDA, CDR2 SQIVND (reference sequence). V lost 3 bases, J lost 5 bases, and 5 bases stayed unmatched.

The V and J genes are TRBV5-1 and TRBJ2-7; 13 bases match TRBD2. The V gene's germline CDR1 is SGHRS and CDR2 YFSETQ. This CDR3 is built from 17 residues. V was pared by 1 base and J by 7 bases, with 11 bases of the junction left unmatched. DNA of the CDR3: TGCGCCAGCAGCTTGTCGACTAGCGGGAGGATGCCAGGAGAGCAGTACTTC. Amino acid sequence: CASSLSTSGRMPGEQYF.